What follows are 20 T cell receptor beta chains derived from one specimen sequenced in a study of T cell responses to AZD1222 COVID-19 vaccine. The repertoire was sequenced with immunoSEQ multiplex PCR; TCRdb's copy has only in-frame clones and lacks some. The profile shows 80,000 to 130,000 clones, approximately 91% of them singletons. Sequencing used peripheral blood, obtained on day 0 of AZD1222 vaccination. The receptors here all came from an adult in good health.

V gene TRBV7-9 combines with J gene TRBJ2-3; no clear D gene. Trimming took off 3 bases at V and 2 bases at J, with 6 bases between the two ends. The CDR3 totals 13 residues. Germline CDR1 is SEHNR and CDR2 is FQNEAQ (reference sequence). CDR3 in amino acids: CASSFGSTDTQYF. CDR3 DNA: TGTGCCAGCAGCTTCGGATCCACAGATACGCAGTATTTT.

The chain has TRBV5-1 and TRBJ2-7, with D possibly being TRBD2 (6 bases). V was trimmed by 3 bases and J by 0 bases, leaving 10 bases between them. CDR1 is SGHRS, CDR2 YFSETQ, per germline. The CDR3 is 14 residues long. For the CDR3, the DNA is TGCGCCAGCAGCTCTGCGGGGAGCTCCTACGAGCAGTACTTC. Its translation: CASSSAGSSYEQYF.

CDR3 in DNA: TGTGCCAGCAGCCCGAGCAGCGGCACTGAAGCTTTCTTT. It is translated as CASSPSSGTEAFF. The chain has TRBV9 and TRBJ1-1; D not resolved. Trimming removed 4 bases from V and 4 bases from J, with 11 bases in between. The CDR3 length is 13 residues. Germline-derived CDR1 and CDR2 are SGDLS and YYNGEE.

The gene calls are TRBV20-1 and TRBJ2-1, with D possibly being TRBD1 or TRBD2 (5 bases each). V shed 3 bases and J shed 3 bases, with 9 bases lying between them. Germline assignment: CDR1 DFQATT and CDR2 SNEGSKA (reference sequence). This CDR3 contains 13 residues. The CDR3: CSASLGVYNEQFF. Written as DNA, the CDR3 is TGCAGTGCTAGTTTGGGGGTCTACAATGAGCAGTTCTTC.

V usage is TRBV27 and J usage is TRBJ2-7, with 9 bases identical to TRBD1. Trimming at V came to 6 bases and at J to 7 bases, leaving 7 bases not matched to a gene. This CDR3 comprises 13 residues. Germline V gene lookup returns CDR1 MNHEY and CDR2 SMNVEV (reference sequence). The CDR3 spells CASRVQGAWEQYF. DNA for the CDR3: TGTGCCAGCAGAGTACAGGGGGCATGGGAGCAGTACTTC.

V gene TRBV6-5 combines with J gene TRBJ1-2; 12 nucleotides agree with TRBD1. Germline V gene lookup returns CDR1 MNHEY and CDR2 SVGAGI. V trimming: 2 bases; J trimming: 4 bases; junction bases outside the gene matches: 2. This CDR3 region has 15 residues. The CDR3 bases are TGTGCCAGCAGTTACGGGACAGGGGGCGGCTATGGCTACACCTTC. Encoded protein: CASSYGTGGGYGYTF.

The chain carries TRBV25-1 and TRBJ2-1, with 7 bases identical to TRBD2. With 10 bases clipped from V and 4 bases from J, the junction kept 13 bases outside the gene matches. The CDR3 consists of 15 residues. Germline CDR1 is MGHDK and CDR2 is SYGVNS. The chain's CDR3 is CATMSLGGGYNEQFF. CDR3 bases: TGTGCCACCATGAGTCTTGGGGGGGGGTACAATGAGCAGTTCTTC.

This rearrangement joins TRBV6-6 to TRBJ2-7; 12 bases line up with TRBD1. This CDR3 has 15 amino acids. In germline, CDR1 is MNHNY, CDR2 SVGAGI (reference sequence). Unmatched junction bases numbered 3, after V lost 6 bases and J lost 0 bases. The CDR3 DNA is TGTGCCAGCAGAGGGACAGGGGGCATCTCCTACGAGCAGTACTTC. Its protein product is CASRGTGGISYEQYF.

DNA of the CDR3: TGTGCCAGCAGCTCGACAGGGTCGGTCACCGGGGAGCTGTTTTTT. This sequence encodes CASSSTGSVTGELFF. The chain joins TRBV7-9 to TRBJ2-2; 7 bases map to TRBD1. Per germline, CDR1 SEHNR and CDR2 FQNEAQ (reference sequence). CDR3 length: 15 residues. Trimming at V came to 4 bases and at J to 4 bases, leaving 6 bases not matched to a gene.

This sequence joins TRBV2 and TRBJ2-2; D unclear. This CDR3 is built from 13 residues. The germline CDR1 and CDR2 sequences are SNHLY and FYNNEI. Deletions cut 5 bases from V and 5 bases from J, with 9 bases between. CDR3 protein: CASSLFGTGELFF. In DNA, the CDR3 is TGTGCCAGCAGTCTCTTTGGTACCGGGGAGCTGTTTTTT.

The rearrangement uses TRBV3-1 (or the pseudogene TRBV3-2) and TRBJ2-5; no definite D call. V gave up 0 bases and J gave up 1 base, with 9 bases separating them. The CDR3 runs 15 residues. Germline CDR1 reads LGHDT; CDR2 reads YNNKEL (reference sequence). CDR3 residues: CASSQDMTPQETQYF. As DNA, the CDR3 is TGTGCCAGCAGCCAAGATATGACACCCCAAGAGACCCAGTACTTC.

The sample holds a few counts of this clone. The rearrangement links TRBV13 to TRBJ2-5; TRBD1 aligns across 8 bases. CDR1 and CDR2 (germline): PRHDT, FYEKMQ (reference sequence). The trim removed 5 bases at V and 1 base at J, leaving 6 bases unmatched. This CDR3 has 15 amino acids. Here the CDR3 DNA reads TGTGCCAGCAGCCAGACCGGGACAGGCCAAGAGACCCAGTACTTC. Amino acid sequence: CASSQTGTGQETQYF.

This chain links TRBV10-3 with TRBJ1-5, with D tentatively TRBD1 (5 bases). V was pared by 3 bases and J by 0 bases, with 6 bases between. Germline V gene data show CDR1 as ENHRY and CDR2 as SYGVKD. This CDR3 has 14 residues. This CDR3 reads CAISDRDSNQPQHF. The DNA for the CDR3 is TGTGCCATCAGTGACAGGGATAGCAATCAGCCCCAGCATTTT.

In DNA form, the CDR3 reads TGTGCCAGCAGTGCGAGACAGGGTTATCATGAAGCTTTCTTT. Translation gives CASSARQGYHEAFF. This rearrangement joins TRBV2 to TRBJ1-1, with TRBD1 matching over 7 bases. Trimming at V came to 4 bases and at J to 7 bases, leaving 9 bases not matched to a gene. Germline assignment: CDR1 SNHLY and CDR2 FYNNEI. The CDR3 extends over 14 amino acids.

The genes are TRBV6-5 and TRBJ1-1; no firm D call. This CDR3 comprises 16 residues. Trimming took off 1 base at V and 0 bases at J, with 12 bases between the two ends. Per germline, CDR1 MNHEY and CDR2 SVGAGI. In DNA, the CDR3 is TGTGCCAGCAGTTACTATCCCGCAGGCATGAACACTGAAGCTTTCTTT. Protein product: CASSYYPAGMNTEAFF.

The chain has TRBV27 and TRBJ2-1; D possibly matches TRBD1 or TRBD2 (6 bases each). Germline CDR1 reads MNHEY; CDR2 reads SMNVEV (reference sequence). V lost 3 bases, J lost 7 bases, and 13 bases lay in between. This CDR3 comprises 14 residues. CDR3 sequence: CASSFLGGGNEQFF. DNA for the CDR3: TGTGCCAGCAGTTTTTTGGGGGGCGGTAATGAGCAGTTCTTC.

The chain combines TRBV27 with TRBJ2-7; D is uncertain. Germline V lookup: CDR1 MNHEY, CDR2 SMNVEV (reference sequence). The V gene lost 6 bases and the J gene lost 0 bases, with 15 bases spanning the gap. CDR3 length equals 15 residues. CDR3 bases: TGTGCCAGCAGACCCACCGTTGCCTACTCCTACGAGCAGTACTTC. Its translation is CASRPTVAYSYEQYF.

The rearrangement uses TRBV7-9 and TRBJ1-5; 7 nucleotides match TRBD1. This CDR3 is 15 amino acids long. Germline V gene data show CDR1 as SEHNR and CDR2 as FQNEAQ (reference sequence). Trimming removed 1 base from V and 6 bases from J; junction bases left unmatched: 6. The CDR3 loop is CASSLGQGVAQPQHF. The CDR3 DNA sequence: TGTGCCAGCAGCTTAGGGCAGGGGGTTGCTCAGCCCCAGCATTTT. Full variable domain (outside the CDR3, taken from reference TRBV7-9 and TRBJ1-5): DTGVSQNPRHKITKRGQNVTFRCDPISEHNRLYWYRQTLGQGPEFLTYFQNEAQLEKSRLLSDRFSAERPKGSFSTLEIQRTEQGDSAMYLCASSLGQGVAQPQHFGDGTRLSIL.

The chain carries TRBV19 and TRBJ2-2, with 11 bases identical to TRBD2. V was clipped by 3 bases and J by 4 bases; unmatched bases: 7. The CDR3 is 17 amino acids. Germline CDR1 is LNHDA and CDR2 is SQIVND (reference sequence). The CDR3 loop reads CASSMGVAGGSTGELFF. DNA for the CDR3: TGTGCCAGTAGTATGGGGGTAGCGGGAGGGAGCACCGGGGAGCTGTTTTTT. The full variable domain, in which reference TRBV19 and TRBJ2-2 provide the parts outside the CDR3, is DGGITQSPKYLFRKEGQNVTLSCEQNLNHDAMYWYRQDPGQGLRLIYYSQIVNDFQKGDIAEGYSVSREKKESFPLTVTSAQKNPTAFYLCASSMGVAGGSTGELFFGEGSRLTVL.

This chain uses TRBV29-1 with TRBJ2-3; possibly TRBD1 for D (5 bases). Germline V lookup: CDR1 SQVTM, CDR2 ANQGSEA. CDR3 length: 11 residues. V dropped 8 bases and J dropped 9 bases, with 15 bases sitting between them. CDR3 residues: CSHHRGGTQYF. The CDR3 DNA sequence: TGCAGCCATCATAGGGGCGGCACGCAGTATTTT.